This is a list of T cell receptor beta chains from one sample in a study of blood T cell repertoires in COVID-19. Data came from immunoSEQ multiplex PCR; TCRdb stores just in-frame clones and leaves some out. The sample has 150,000 to 200,000 clones; around 80% are singletons. Sequencing was done on a sample of peripheral blood. The receptors stem from a woman older than 75 with acute or convalescent COVID-19. Both conserved end residues are trimmed from each CDR3. Each record gives: V gene, J gene, CDR3 protein.

TRBV5-1,TRBJ1-2,ASSLGGLRSYGYT
TRBV7-7,TRBJ2-5,ASSAHGGGAETQY
TRBV29-1,TRBJ1-1,SVGQTGGGTEAF
TRBV5-1,TRBJ2-1,ASSSTGTALNEQF
TRBV14,TRBJ2-5,ASSRRPGLAEETQY
TRBV4-2,TRBJ2-1,ASTSEGNDEQF
TRBV18,TRBJ2-3,ASSSGKADTQY
TRBV4-1,TRBJ1-6,ASSQSTGTGSSPLH
TRBV19,TRBJ1-5,ASSIDGQGTQPQH
TRBV3-1/TRBV3-2,TRBJ2-5,ASSPSGRGGKTQY
TRBV4-2,TRBJ2-3,ASSQDGTSGRGTDTQY
TRBV5-4,TRBJ2-7,ASSFSWRGGHEQY
TRBV4-2,TRBJ2-2,ASRTSGNQVGTGELF
TRBV7-2,TRBJ2-2,ASSLRGGASGELF
TRBV5-5,TRBJ2-7,ASSLQDGAYEQY
TRBV5-4,TRBJ2-7,ASSLAMPGSYEQY
TRBV7-8,TRBJ1-1,ASSLDMNTEAF
TRBV5-1,TRBJ2-1,ASSLLAGSSNEQF
TRBV19,TRBJ2-1,ASSGLAQWEQF
TRBV6-5,TRBJ1-6,ASLGQGLKSLH
TRBV5-4,TRBJ2-3,ASSARLKDTQY
TRBV5-1,TRBJ2-3,ASSYTSGGSTDTQY
TRBV5-1,TRBJ2-1,ASRPAGWQGEQF
TRBV12-2,TRBJ2-7,ASRLEGGVSYEQY
TRBV5-1,TRBJ2-7,ASTVEGTSGPEQY
TRBV6-2/TRBV6-3,TRBJ2-7,ASSHRLAGLSSYEQY
TRBV5-1,TRBJ2-7,ASSGDRGRGSAYEQY
TRBV10-3,TRBJ2-1,AISESRAYNEQF
TRBV9,TRBJ1-6,ASSPGERSPLH
TRBV7-2,TRBJ2-3,ASRFGTASFNTDTQY
TRBV28,TRBJ1-2,ASNGLGPGNYGYT
TRBV28,TRBJ1-5,ASSLSGGRNQPQH
TRBV7-9,TRBJ1-1,ASSLWTENTEAF
TRBV6-2/TRBV6-3,TRBJ1-6,ASSYSRSPLH
TRBV30,TRBJ1-4,AWRGGGEKLF
TRBV7-9,TRBJ2-1,ASSASGTPRNEQF
TRBV10-3,TRBJ2-1,AISESEAGTSYNEQF
TRBV2,TRBJ1-3,ASRGTGGSGNTIY
TRBV29-1,TRBJ1-3,SVDFGTGNTIY